Reported below is one TCR beta chain. Sequencing used immunoSEQ multiplex PCR; TCRdb keeps in-frame clones, though not all of them. The table lists 55,000 to 70,000 clones, around 91% of them singletons. The data belong to a study of graft-versus-host responses after intestinal transplantation. V was shortened by 4 bases and J by 4 bases, with 17 bases between the two germline ends. In germline, CDR1 is SGHRS, CDR2 YFSETQ. This CDR3 spans 15 amino acids. The clonotype comes from a human patient who received an intestinal transplant, so some T cells may come from the graft donor. The chain carries TRBV5-1 and TRBJ2-5; D may correspond to TRBD1 or TRBD2 (6 bases each). The sample here was PBMCs, taken roughly 120 days after intestinal transplantation. The CDR3 sequence is CASSDGGAGGETQYF. The CDR3 DNA is TGCGCCAGCAGCGACGGGGGCGCCGGGGGAGAGACCCAGTACTTC.